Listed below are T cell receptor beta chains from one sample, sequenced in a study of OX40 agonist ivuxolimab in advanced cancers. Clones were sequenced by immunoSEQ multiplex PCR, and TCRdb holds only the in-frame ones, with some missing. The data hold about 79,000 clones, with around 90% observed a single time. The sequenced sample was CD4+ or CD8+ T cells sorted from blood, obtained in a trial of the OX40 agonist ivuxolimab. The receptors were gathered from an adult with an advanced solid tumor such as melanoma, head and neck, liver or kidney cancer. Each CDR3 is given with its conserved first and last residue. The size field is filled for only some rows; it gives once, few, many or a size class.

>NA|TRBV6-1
CASSEKGAQETQYF
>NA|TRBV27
CASSRTGGQETQYF
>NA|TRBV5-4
CASSAGLAGDSYEQYF
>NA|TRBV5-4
CASSPDRGYTGELFF
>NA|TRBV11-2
CASSLRTGELFF
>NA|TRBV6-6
CASSLEGGSSYTF
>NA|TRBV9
CASSVDPGAYGYTF
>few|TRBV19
CASSIQGSVVPQHF
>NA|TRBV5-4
CASSPAAGDGGETQYF
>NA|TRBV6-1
CASSGTAARTDTQYF
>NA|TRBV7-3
CASSLVGEVTEAFF
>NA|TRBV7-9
CASSFLGANYGYTF
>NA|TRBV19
CASKGGGEGLNQETQYF
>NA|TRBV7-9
CASSLWREHDEKLFF
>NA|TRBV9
CASSPGQGKNSPLHF
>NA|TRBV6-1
CASRAEGWKNTIYF
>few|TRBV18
CASSPGTELNTEAFF
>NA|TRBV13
CASSNGAGLFF
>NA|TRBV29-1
CSVEPSGGVSDTQYF
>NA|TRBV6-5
CASSYPGQDGYTF
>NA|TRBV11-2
CASSLAPRQGGETQYF
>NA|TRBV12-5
CASGLVLAGQETQYF
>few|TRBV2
CASRDRGSSPLHF
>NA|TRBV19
CASRGRNRGRDTEAFF
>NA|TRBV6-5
CASSFDLNEKLFF
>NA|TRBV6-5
CASSYGPGQGMTEAFF
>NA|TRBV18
CASSPVDRGTGELFF
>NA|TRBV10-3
CAISEPQETQYF
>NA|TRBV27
CASRRRTENTEAFF
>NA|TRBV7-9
CASSTRRGANYGYTF
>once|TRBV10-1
CASSASSGNTIYF
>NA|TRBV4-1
CASSYTTGGSGNTIYF
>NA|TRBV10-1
CASSESQGMVTKTQYF
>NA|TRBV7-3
CASSSKPGRLNTEAFF
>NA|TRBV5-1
CASSLDGTEAFF
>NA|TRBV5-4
CASSLMAGARKPNTEAFF
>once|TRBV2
CASSLSTDTQYF
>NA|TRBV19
CASKGRGNTEAFF